This T cell receptor beta chain was sequenced in a study of early T cells in non-severe SARS-CoV-2 infection. Study details: Bulk RNA isolated from unsorted whole blood underwent sequencing; chains were not paired. Study observations and caveats: Using VDJdb, the matching emphasized anti-spike CD8 responses while missing private and CD4 specificities.

A remark on this clonotype: Its antigen remains unidentified.

Unique molecular identifiers (one per individual cDNA molecule) were attached. MiXCR, applied by TCRdb to the 5' RACE reads, yields one record per CDR3 protein. Of about 70,000 distinct CDR3 sequences listed, roughly 12% are singletons. This CDR3 contains 15 residues. Germline CDR1 reads MNHEY; CDR2 reads SVGAGI. The germline V and J ends were trimmed by 6 bases and 2 bases, with 14 bases remaining between them. The sample taken for sequencing was whole blood. The TCR sequence derives from an adult who was a healthcare worker with PCR-confirmed SARS-CoV-2 infection or an uninfected control (not recorded which). The chain recombines TRBV6-5 with TRBJ2-1, with D maybe TRBD2 (6 bases). The DNA of the CDR3 is TGTGCCAGCAGGGAGGGGCAGGGTACCTACAATGAGCAGTTCTTC. Protein: CASREGQGTYNEQFF.